One and the same sample provided the 21 T cell receptor beta chains below, sequenced in a study of shared clonotypes between healthy human individuals. Profiling relied on immunoSEQ multiplex PCR, and the TCRdb table lists in-frame clones only, not all of them. Of around 240,000 clones listed, over 50% are singletons. Input material: memory CD4+ T cells sorted from blood. Subset: CD45RA-negative fraction. These receptors all come from a man aged 25-45 years in good health.

V gene TRBV15 combines with J gene TRBJ2-3, with unresolved D. V was pared by 5 bases and J by 10 bases, with 13 bases between. The CDR3 length is 12 residues. From germline, CDR1 is LNHNV and CDR2 YYDKDF (reference sequence). This CDR3 reads CATSFSWSAQYF. Here the CDR3 DNA reads TGTGCCACCAGCTTTTCTTGGTCGGCGCAGTATTTT.

This clone was counted a few times. V gene TRBV19 combines with J gene TRBJ2-6, with D uncertain. There are 16 residues in the CDR3. Germline V gene data show CDR1 as LNHDA and CDR2 as SQIVND (reference sequence). V lost 4 bases to trimming and J lost 0 bases, with 10 bases between them. The CDR3 loop reads CASSSLRSSGANVLTF. Here the CDR3 DNA reads TGTGCCAGTAGTAGCCTCCGGAGCTCTGGGGCCAACGTCCTGACTTTC.

The chain couples TRBV29-1 to TRBJ1-1; a possible D gene is TRBD1 (5 bases). Trimming pared 6 bases from V and 6 bases from J, leaving 8 bases between. In germline, CDR1 is SQVTM, CDR2 ANQGSEA. The CDR3 has 10 residues. The CDR3 nucleotides are TGCAGCGTGGGGGAAGCTGAAGCTTTCTTT. Translated, it gives CSVGEAEAFF.

This CDR3 is CASPIPPSGYNEDNEQFF. CDR3 DNA sequence: TGTGCCAGCCCCATCCCGCCTAGCGGATACAACGAGGACAATGAGCAGTTCTTC. The gene calls are TRBV5-8 and TRBJ2-1; 7 nucleotides align to TRBD2. The CDR3 contains 18 residues. Unmatched junction bases numbered 21, after V lost 7 bases and J lost 5 bases. The germline CDR1 and CDR2 sequences are SGHTS and YDEGEE.

The V gene is TRBV15, the J gene TRBJ1-2, with D maybe TRBD1 (5 bases). The CDR3 extends over 16 amino acids. The V and J ends lost 0 bases and 6 bases respectively, with 17 bases between them. Per the germline V gene, CDR1 is LNHNV and CDR2 is YYDKDF (reference sequence). Here the CDR3 DNA reads TGTGCCACCAGCAGAGACAGGGCTGTTAAGGTTGATGGCTACACCTTC. As protein: CATSRDRAVKVDGYTF.

J is TRBJ2-7 and V is TRBV4-1, with 10 bases that match TRBD2. CDR1 and CDR2 (germline): MGHRA, YSYEKL. V shed 2 bases, J shed 2 bases, and the junction held 15 bases outside the gene matches. The CDR3 sequence is 19 residues long. The CDR3 loop is CASSQTGASSGSATYEQYF. The CDR3 DNA follows: TGCGCCAGCAGCCAAACAGGGGCCTCTAGCGGGAGCGCAACCTACGAGCAGTACTTC.

V and J are TRBV9 and TRBJ2-7; the D is unclear. The germline V gene encodes CDR1 SGDLS and CDR2 YYNGEE. The CDR3 sequence is 14 residues long. The V gene lost 5 bases and the J gene lost 0 bases, with 12 bases spanning the gap. CDR3 amino acids: CASSRLGASYEQYF. The CDR3 DNA sequence: TGTGCCAGCAGTAGATTAGGAGCCTCCTACGAGCAGTACTTC.

This clone was seen a few times. The rearrangement uses TRBV30 and TRBJ1-2, with D perhaps matching TRBD1 (6 bases). In germline, CDR1 is GTSNPN, CDR2 SVGIG (reference sequence). This CDR3 is built from 14 residues. V was clipped by 3 bases and J by 5 bases, with 16 bases between them. The DNA of the CDR3 is TGTGCCTGGAGGGGGACCAGGGGTAATTATGGCTACACCTTC. It encodes CAWRGTRGNYGYTF.

This sequence joins TRBV4-1 and TRBJ2-3; 12 bases match TRBD1. Germline V lookup: CDR1 MGHRA, CDR2 YSYEKL. The CDR3 extends over 18 amino acids. The trim removed 0 bases at V and 3 bases at J, leaving 7 bases unmatched. In DNA, the CDR3 is TGCGCCAGCAGCCAAGAAGAGGGACAGGGGGCGCAGACAGATACGCAGTATTTT. Encoded protein: CASSQEEGQGAQTDTQYF.

The rearrangement joins TRBV7-9 to TRBJ2-7, with unresolved D. The CDR3 loop spans 14 amino acids. Germline V gives CDR1 SEHNR, CDR2 FQNEAQ (reference sequence). V was shortened by 5 bases and J by 3 bases, with 14 bases between the two germline ends. CDR3 in amino acids: CASSGVAAFYEQYF. CDR3 DNA sequence: TGTGCCAGCAGCGGGGTGGCAGCCTTCTACGAGCAGTACTTC.

The chain is built from TRBV12-5 and TRBJ2-5; 8 nucleotides align to TRBD2. CDR3 length: 16 amino acids. The germline gives CDR1 LGHNT, CDR2 FRNRAP. J gave up 2 bases and V 0 bases, and 5 bases lay outside the gene matches. The CDR3 reads CASGLVRGGGQETQYF. The DNA for the CDR3 is TGTGCTAGTGGTTTGGTACGAGGCGGGGGGCAAGAGACCCAGTACTTC.

The chain recombines TRBV7-9 with TRBJ1-1; unclear D gene. Germline V gene sequence: CDR1 SEHNR, CDR2 FQNEAQ (reference sequence). The V gene lost 2 bases and the J gene lost 1 base, with 5 bases spanning the gap. This CDR3 has 13 amino acids. The CDR3 DNA follows: TGTGCCAGCAGCTTACCCCCGAACACTGAAGCTTTCTTT. Amino acids: CASSLPPNTEAFF.

A few counts support this clone. A far larger clone lies a single base away; this is likely a read error. The chain combines TRBV5-4 with TRBJ2-2; D not certain. The CDR3 totals 12 residues. V gave up 4 bases and J gave up 6 bases, with 7 bases separating them. CDR1 is SGHNT and CDR2 is YYREEE in the germline V gene (reference sequence). This CDR3 is CASSPRAGELFF. The CDR3 DNA is TGTGCCAGCAGCCCAAGGGCCGGGGAGCTGTTTTTT.

The V gene is TRBV7-2, the J gene TRBJ2-1; 12 nucleotides align to TRBD2. V shed 3 bases and J 10 bases; nucleotides not matched to a gene: 10. CDR1 and CDR2 from the germline V gene are SGHTA and FQGNSA. The CDR3 contains 16 residues. CDR3 protein: CASSFRTSGVKGEQFF. CDR3 nucleotide sequence: TGTGCCAGCAGCTTTCGGACTAGCGGGGTCAAAGGCGAGCAGTTCTTC.

V usage is TRBV28 and J usage is TRBJ1-1, with a tentative D call TRBD1 (6 bases). Deletions cut 5 bases from V and 3 bases from J, with 16 bases between. There are 15 residues in the CDR3. Germline V CDR1 and CDR2: MDHEN, SYDVKM. CDR3 in DNA: TGTGCCAGCAGTGGCTCAGGGAGGGGGGACACTGAAGCTTTCTTT. This translates into CASSGSGRGDTEAFF.

The chain employs TRBV9 and TRBJ2-1, with 8 positions matching TRBD2. This CDR3 is 15 amino acids long. The V segment lost 0 bases and the J segment 5 bases; nucleotides outside the gene matches: 4. Germline CDR1 SGDLS, CDR2 YYNGEE. The CDR3 DNA sequence: TGTGCCAGCAGCGTAGACGGGAGGGCCCACAATGAGCAGTTCTTC. As protein: CASSVDGRAHNEQFF.

The chain carries TRBV7-8 and TRBJ2-7, with TRBD1 as a possible D gene (5 bases). V was pared by 5 bases and J by 1 base, with 15 bases between. The CDR3 runs to 15 residues. CDR1 is SGHVS, CDR2 FQNEAQ, per germline. The CDR3 spells CASSHRRVVSYEQYF. The CDR3 DNA follows: TGTGCCAGCAGCCATCGCAGGGTAGTATCCTACGAGCAGTACTTC.

J is TRBJ2-3 and V is TRBV11-2; D is uncertain. Germline lookup yields CDR1 SGHAT and CDR2 FQNNGV. The CDR3 consists of 13 residues. Trimming cost V 2 bases and J 6 bases, with 9 bases left between them. CDR3 loop: CASSLFFRDTQYF. DNA for the CDR3: TGTGCCAGCAGCTTATTTTTCAGGGATACGCAGTATTTT.

CDR3: CASSEEMGPQETQYF. CDR3 DNA sequence: TGTGCCAGCAGTGAAGAAATGGGACCTCAAGAGACCCAGTACTTC. This chain links TRBV2 with TRBJ2-5; D could derive from TRBD1 or TRBD2 (5 bases each). CDR3 length equals 15 residues. CDR1 and CDR2 from the germline V gene are SNHLY and FYNNEI. Trimming stripped 1 base from V and 2 bases from J, with 11 bases between.

This clone was recorded only once. Other DNA sequences in the same sample also yield this CDR3. This sequence joins TRBV9 and TRBJ2-3, with 12 bases lining up with TRBD2. This CDR3 comprises 16 residues. CDR1 and CDR2 (germline): SGDLS, YYNGEE. Unmatched junction bases numbered 3, after V lost 2 bases and J lost 2 bases. The CDR3 is CASSVASGRATDTQYF. The CDR3, as DNA: TGTGCCAGCAGCGTCGCTAGCGGGAGGGCCACAGATACGCAGTATTTT.

The chain employs TRBV11-3 and TRBJ1-1; D may be TRBD1 (5 bases). The CDR3 length is 13 residues. Germline values: CDR1 SGHNT, CDR2 YENEEA. The V end was cut by 3 bases, the J end by 4 bases, with 9 bases between. The CDR3 is CASSLGVGTEAFF. The CDR3, as DNA: TGTGCCAGCAGCTTGGGGGTCGGCACTGAAGCTTTCTTT.